This T cell receptor beta chain came from a study of blood T cell repertoires in COVID-19. Libraries were prepared by immunoSEQ multiplex PCR; TCRdb keeps only in-frame clonotypes and omits some of them. Of around 100,000 clones listed, about 90% are singletons. This CDR3 contains 16 residues. The V and J ends lost 3 bases and 5 bases, in that order; junction bases with no gene match: 6. Germline values: CDR1 SGHTA, CDR2 FQGTGA. The sample taken for sequencing was peripheral blood. This receptor was obtained from a woman aged 55-69 years with acute or convalescent COVID-19. The chain combines TRBV7-3 with TRBJ2-5, with 13 positions matching TRBD2. CDR3 DNA: TGTGCCAGCAGCTTGACCGGGACTAGCGGGACTGAGACCCAGTACTTC. Its translation is CASSLTGTSGTETQYF.